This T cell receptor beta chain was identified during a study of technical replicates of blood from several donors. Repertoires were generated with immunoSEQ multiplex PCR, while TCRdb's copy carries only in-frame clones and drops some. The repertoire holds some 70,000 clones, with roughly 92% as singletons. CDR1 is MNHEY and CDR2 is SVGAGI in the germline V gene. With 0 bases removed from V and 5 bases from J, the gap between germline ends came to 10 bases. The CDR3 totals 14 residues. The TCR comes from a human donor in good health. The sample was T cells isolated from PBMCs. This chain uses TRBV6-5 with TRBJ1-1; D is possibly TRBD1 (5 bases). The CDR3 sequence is CASSYSGGETEAFF. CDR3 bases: TGTGCCAGCAGTTACTCGGGGGGGGAGACTGAAGCTTTCTTT.